The source of this T cell receptor (beta chain) is a study of molecular identifiers for immune sequencing clone quantification. A CD8+CD4-CCR7+CD45RA+ gate was used to sort naive CD8 T cells. TCRdb used MiXCR to reprocess the PCR reads, holding one entry per CDR3 protein. The table records 460,000 or so distinct CDR3 sequences, 20% to 25% of them present only once. The sample was naive CD8+ T cells from blood, with Jurkat cell RNA spiked in. Subset noted: FACS-sorted CD8+CD4-CCR7+CD45RA+ naive T cells. This sequence originates from a human donor in good health. Some libraries in this study had Jurkat cell RNA spiked in.

The CDR3 is CAWSSASGLDTQYF. CDR3 in DNA: TGTGCCTGGAGTAGCGCTAGCGGCCTAGATACGCAGTATTTT. This sequence joins TRBV30 and TRBJ2-3; 7 nucleotides align to TRBD2. V lost 2 bases and J lost 5; bases outside the gene matches: 7. Germline CDR1 GTSNPN, CDR2 SVGIG (reference sequence). The CDR3 consists of 14 residues.